This TCR beta chain was retrieved from a study of blood T cell repertoires in COVID-19. TCRdb keeps only in-frame clones here, not all; method: immunoSEQ multiplex PCR. The sample lists around 180,000 clones, just under 80% occurring once. The CDR3 consists of 15 residues. CDR1 is SNHLY and CDR2 is FYNNEI in the germline V gene. Trimming left V 5 bases short and J 0 bases short, with 8 bases between. The rearrangement links TRBV2 to TRBJ1-6, with D perhaps TRBD1 (6 bases). This clonotype was obtained from a man aged 65-85 years with active or convalescent COVID-19. Specimen: peripheral blood. Written as DNA, the CDR3 is TGTGCCAGCAGTCAGGGGAGCTCCTATAATTCACCCCTCCACTTT. Encoded protein: CASSQGSSYNSPLHF. The full variable domain, completed using reference TRBV2 and TRBJ1-6, is EPEVTQTPSHQVTQMGQEVILRCVPISNHLYFYWYRQILGQKVEFLVSFYNNEISEKSEIFDDQFSVERPDGSNFTLKIRSTKLEDSAMYFCASSQGSSYNSPLHFGNGTRLTVT.